This T cell receptor beta chain is from a study of T-cell memory formation after mild COVID-19. TCRdb independently ran MiXCR on the 5' RACE reads; one entry per CDR3 protein. Of under 450,000 distinct CDR3 sequences in the sample, about 20% were seen once. This clonotype was seen more than once but under ten times. The CDR3 has 16 amino acids. Trimming shortened V by 3 bases and J by 3 bases, and 15 bases separated the two germline ends. Germline CDR1 reads MGHDK; CDR2 reads SYGVNS. V gene TRBV25-1 combines with J gene TRBJ1-5; possible D gene TRBD1, 6 bases. The clonotype comes from a man between 18 and 35 years old who had mild COVID-19 (a few samples of this study predate the infection). Cell type and time point are not known. Specimen: PBMCs or a T cell subset sorted from them (not recorded which). The CDR3 nucleotides are TGTGCCAGCAGTGATTTCTCAGGGGAGGACAATCAGCCCCAGCATTTT. This gives the protein CASSDFSGEDNQPQHF. Combining the CDR3 with reference TRBV25-1 and TRBJ1-5 gives the whole variable domain EADIYQTPRYLVIGTGKKITLECSQTMGHDKMYWYQQDPGMELHLIHYSYGVNSTEKGDLSSESTVSRIRTEHFPLTLESARPSHTSQYLCASSDFSGEDNQPQHFGDGTRLSIL.